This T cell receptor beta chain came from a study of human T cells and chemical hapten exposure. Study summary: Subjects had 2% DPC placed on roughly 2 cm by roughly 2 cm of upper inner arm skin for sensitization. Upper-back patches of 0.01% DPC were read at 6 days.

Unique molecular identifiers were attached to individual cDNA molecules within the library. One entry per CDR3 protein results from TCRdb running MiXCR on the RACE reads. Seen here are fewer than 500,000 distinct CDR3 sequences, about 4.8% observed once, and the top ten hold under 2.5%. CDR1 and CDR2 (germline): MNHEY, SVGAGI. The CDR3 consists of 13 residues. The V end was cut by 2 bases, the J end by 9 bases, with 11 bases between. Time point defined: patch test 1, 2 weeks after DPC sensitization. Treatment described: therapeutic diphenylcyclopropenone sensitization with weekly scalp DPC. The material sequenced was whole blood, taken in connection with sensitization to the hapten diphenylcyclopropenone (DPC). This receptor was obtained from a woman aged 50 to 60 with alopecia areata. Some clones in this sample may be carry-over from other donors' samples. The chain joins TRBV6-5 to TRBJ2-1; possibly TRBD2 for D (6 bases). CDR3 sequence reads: CASSYMGGGEQFF. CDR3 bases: TGTGCCAGCAGTTACATGGGAGGCGGTGAGCAGTTCTTC.